One sample yielded the 2 T cell receptor beta chains listed below, sequenced in a study of metastatic and nonmetastatic thyroid tumors. The entire patient cohort was treatment-naive prior to thyroid surgery. TCRdb re-called the PCR reads via MiXCR. The table has about 69,000 clones, approximately 15% seen once. Material: blood. The receptors were sampled from a male donor with papillary thyroid cancer or a benign thyroid nodule (not recorded which). Some clones in this sample may be carry-over from other donors' samples.

This clone was seen ten or more times. V usage is TRBV19 and J usage is TRBJ2-3; D might be TRBD1 (5 bases). This CDR3 region has 14 residues. In germline, CDR1 is LNHDA, CDR2 SQIVND (reference sequence). Deletions cut 6 bases from V and 6 bases from J, with 16 bases between. CDR3 DNA: TGTGCCAGTAGCCCTCGGCAGGGTGGGGATACGCAGTATTTT. It codes for CASSPRQGGDTQYF. The full variable domain, in which reference TRBV19 and TRBJ2-3 provide the parts outside the CDR3, is DGGITQSPKYLFRKEGQNVTLSCEQNLNHDAMYWYRQDPGQGLRLIYYSQIVNDFQKGDIAEGYSVSREKKESFPLTVTSAQKNPTAFYLCASSPRQGGDTQYFGPGTRLTVL.

This clone showed up just a few times. The J gene is TRBJ1-2, the V gene TRBV19; D call uncertain. Deletions cut 6 bases from V and 2 bases from J, with 7 bases between. Looked up from germline, CDR1 is LNHDA and CDR2 is SQIVND (reference sequence). This CDR3 is built from 12 residues. The CDR3 is CASRVGNYGYTF. In DNA form, the CDR3 reads TGTGCCAGTAGGGTAGGGAACTATGGCTACACCTTC. The variable domain in full, completed from reference TRBV19 and TRBJ1-2, reads DGGITQSPKYLFRKEGQNVTLSCEQNLNHDAMYWYRQDPGQGLRLIYYSQIVNDFQKGDIAEGYSVSREKKESFPLTVTSAQKNPTAFYLCASRVGNYGYTFGSGTRLTVV.